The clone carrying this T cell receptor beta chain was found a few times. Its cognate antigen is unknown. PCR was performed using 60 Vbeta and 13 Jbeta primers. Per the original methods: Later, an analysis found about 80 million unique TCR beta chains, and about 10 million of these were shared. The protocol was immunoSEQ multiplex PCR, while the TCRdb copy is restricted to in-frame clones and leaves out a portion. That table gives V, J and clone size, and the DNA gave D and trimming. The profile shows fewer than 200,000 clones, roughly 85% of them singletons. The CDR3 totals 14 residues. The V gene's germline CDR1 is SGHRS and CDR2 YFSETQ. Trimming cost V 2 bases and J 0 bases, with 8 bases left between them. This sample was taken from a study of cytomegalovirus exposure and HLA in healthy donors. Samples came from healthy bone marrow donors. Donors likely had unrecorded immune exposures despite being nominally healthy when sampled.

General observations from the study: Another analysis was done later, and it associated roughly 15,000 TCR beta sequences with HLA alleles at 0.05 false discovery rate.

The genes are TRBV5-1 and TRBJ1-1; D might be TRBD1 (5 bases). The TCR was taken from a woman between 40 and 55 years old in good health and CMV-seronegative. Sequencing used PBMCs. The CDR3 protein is CASSLQELNTEAFF. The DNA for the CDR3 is TGCGCCAGCAGCTTACAGGAGCTGAACACTGAAGCTTTCTTT.